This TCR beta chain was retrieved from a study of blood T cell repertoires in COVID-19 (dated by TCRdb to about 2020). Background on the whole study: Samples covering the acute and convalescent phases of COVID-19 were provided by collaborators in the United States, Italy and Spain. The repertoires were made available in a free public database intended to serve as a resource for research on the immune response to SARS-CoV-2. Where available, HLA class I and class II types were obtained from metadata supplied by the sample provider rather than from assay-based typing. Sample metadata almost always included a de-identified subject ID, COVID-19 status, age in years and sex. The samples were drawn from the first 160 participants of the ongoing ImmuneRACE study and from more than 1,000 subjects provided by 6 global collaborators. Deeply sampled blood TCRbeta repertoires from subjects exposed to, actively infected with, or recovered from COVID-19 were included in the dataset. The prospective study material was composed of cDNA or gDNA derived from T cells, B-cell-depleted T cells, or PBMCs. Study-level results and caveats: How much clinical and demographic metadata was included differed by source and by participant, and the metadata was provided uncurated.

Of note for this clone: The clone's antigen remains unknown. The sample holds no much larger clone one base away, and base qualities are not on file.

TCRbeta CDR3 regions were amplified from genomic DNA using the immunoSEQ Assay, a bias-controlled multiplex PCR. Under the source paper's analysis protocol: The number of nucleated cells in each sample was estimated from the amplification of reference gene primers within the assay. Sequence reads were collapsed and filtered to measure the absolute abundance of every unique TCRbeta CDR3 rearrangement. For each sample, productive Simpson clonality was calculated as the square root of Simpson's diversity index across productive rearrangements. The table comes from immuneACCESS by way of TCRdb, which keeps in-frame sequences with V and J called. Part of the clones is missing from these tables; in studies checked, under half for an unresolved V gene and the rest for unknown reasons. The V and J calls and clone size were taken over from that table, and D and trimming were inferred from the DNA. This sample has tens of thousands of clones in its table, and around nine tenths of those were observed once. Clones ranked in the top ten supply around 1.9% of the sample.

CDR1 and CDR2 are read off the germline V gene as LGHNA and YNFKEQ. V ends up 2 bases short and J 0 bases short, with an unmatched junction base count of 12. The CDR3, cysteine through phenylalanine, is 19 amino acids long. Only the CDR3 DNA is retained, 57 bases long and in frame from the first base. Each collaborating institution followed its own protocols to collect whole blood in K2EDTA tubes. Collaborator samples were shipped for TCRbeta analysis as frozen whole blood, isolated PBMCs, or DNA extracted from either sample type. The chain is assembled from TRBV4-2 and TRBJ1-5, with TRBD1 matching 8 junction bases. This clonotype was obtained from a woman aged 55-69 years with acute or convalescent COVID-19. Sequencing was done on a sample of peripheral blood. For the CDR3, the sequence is CASSQPTTGVGYSNQPQHF. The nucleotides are TGTGCCAGCAGCCAACCAACGACAGGGGTAGGATATAGCAATCAGCCCCAGCATTTT.